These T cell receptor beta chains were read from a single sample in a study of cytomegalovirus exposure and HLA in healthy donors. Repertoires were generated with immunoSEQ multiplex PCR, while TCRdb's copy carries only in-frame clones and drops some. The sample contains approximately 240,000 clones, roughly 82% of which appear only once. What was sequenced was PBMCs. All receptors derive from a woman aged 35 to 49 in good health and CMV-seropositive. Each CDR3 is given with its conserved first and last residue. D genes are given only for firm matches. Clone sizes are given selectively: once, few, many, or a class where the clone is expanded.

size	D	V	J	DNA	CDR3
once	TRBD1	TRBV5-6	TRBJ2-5	TGTGCCAGCAGCTTGGCTGGACAGGGGATCCAAGAGACCCAGTACTTC	CASSLAGQGIQETQYF
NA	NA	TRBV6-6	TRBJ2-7	TGTGCCAGCAAAGGGCGGACTAACTCCTACGAGCAGTACTTC	CASKGRTNSYEQYF
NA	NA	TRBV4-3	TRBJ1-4	TGCGCCAGCAGCCAAGATCCGGAGGTAGGAAGTGGACTGTTTTTT	CASSQDPEVGSGLFF
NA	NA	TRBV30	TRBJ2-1	TGTGCCTGGAGAACGTGGGGCGGGAAGACCTACAATGAGCAGTTCTTC	CAWRTWGGKTYNEQFF
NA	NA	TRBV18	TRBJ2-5	TGTGCCAGCTCACCACGGCAGGAGACCCAGTACTTC	CASSPRQETQYF
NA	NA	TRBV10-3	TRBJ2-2	TGTGCCATCAGTGAGTCGCAGGGGGGCACCGGGGAGCTGTTTTTT	CAISESQGGTGELFF
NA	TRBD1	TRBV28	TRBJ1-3	TGTGCCAGCAGTCCCCCTCCCCGAGGACAGGGAAGGAACACCATATATTTT	CASSPPPRGQGRNTIYF
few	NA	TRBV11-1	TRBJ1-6	TGTGCCAGCAGCTACAGGGTGGGACATAATTCACCCCTCCACTTT	CASSYRVGHNSPLHF
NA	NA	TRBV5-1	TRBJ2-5	TGCGCCAGCAGCCCGGACAGGGAGGGTGGGGAGACCCAGTACTTC	CASSPDREGGETQYF
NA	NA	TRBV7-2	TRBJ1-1	TGTGCCAGCAGCCCGAGTTCCGTCACTGAAGCTTTCTTT	CASSPSSVTEAFF
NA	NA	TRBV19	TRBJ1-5	TGTGCCAGTAGTAGTACACAGAATCAGCCCCAGCATTTT	CASSSTQNQPQHF